These 25 T cell receptor beta chains were all obtained from the same sample, sequenced in a study of radiotherapy plus CTLA-4 blockade in lung cancer. Sequencing was performed with immunoSEQ multiplex PCR; in TCRdb, only in-frame clones are kept and a portion is missing. The table lists 39,000 or so clones, over 65% of them singletons. Sequencing used peripheral blood, obtained from a patient treated with radiotherapy plus ipilimumab. The receptors derive from a human donor with non-small cell lung cancer who had stable disease on radiotherapy plus ipilimumab.

The rearrangement uses TRBV28 and TRBJ1-5; D is unresolved. The CDR3 extends over 16 amino acids. Trimming removed 2 bases from V and 0 bases from J, with 11 bases in between. Germline CDR1 MDHEN, CDR2 SYDVKM. The DNA for the CDR3 is TGTGCCAGCAGTTTAATAGGTAGGTATAGCAATCAGCCCCAGCATTTT. Protein: CASSLIGRYSNQPQHF. Full variable domain (outside the CDR3, taken from reference TRBV28 and TRBJ1-5): DVKVTQSSRYLVKRTGEKVFLECVQDMDHENMFWYRQDPGLGLRLIYFSYDVKMKEKGDIPEGYSVSREKKERFSLILESASTNQTSMYLCASSLIGRYSNQPQHFGDGTRLSIL.

The V and J genes are TRBV6-1 and TRBJ1-1; 7 bases are a match to TRBD1. Looked up from germline, CDR1 is MNHNS and CDR2 is SASEGT. V trimming: 7 bases; J trimming: 8 bases; junction bases outside the gene matches: 10. This CDR3 comprises 13 residues. The DNA of the CDR3 is TGTGCCAGCACCGTCACTTTACAGGGGGAAGCTTTCTTT. Translated: CASTVTLQGEAFF.

The chain has TRBV28 and TRBJ1-1, with TRBD1 identical over 8 bases. The V gene end was trimmed by 6 bases and the J gene end by 5 bases; junction bases not matched to a gene: 11. Germline V CDR1 and CDR2: MDHEN, SYDVKM. The CDR3 runs to 15 residues. The CDR3 coding sequence is TGTGCCAGCAGCTCTCAGGATGACAGGGGAACTGAAGCTTTCTTT. This codes for CASSSQDDRGTEAFF.

This clone was detected only once. The gene calls are TRBV5-1 and TRBJ2-5, with D tentatively TRBD1 (6 bases). Germline lookup yields CDR1 SGHRS and CDR2 YFSETQ. The V end lost 4 bases, the J end lost 4 bases, and 23 bases lay between the germline ends. CDR3 size: 17 residues. CDR3 sequence (DNA): TGCGCCAGCAGCCCCCGTAGGAATACAGGGTTTGGAGAGACCCAGTACTTC. Translated: CASSPRRNTGFGETQYF.

The rearrangement joins TRBV11-2 to TRBJ1-1; tentatively, D is TRBD1 (6 bases). V dropped 1 base and J dropped 0 bases, with 12 bases sitting between them. The V gene's germline CDR1 is SGHAT and CDR2 FQNNGV. The CDR3 runs to 16 residues. CDR3 protein: CASSLASGHLNTEAFF. CDR3 nucleotides: TGTGCCAGCAGCTTAGCCTCGGGACACCTGAACACTGAAGCTTTCTTT.

This clone was observed a few times. The chain combines TRBV30 with TRBJ1-5; the D is unclear. The germline V and J ends were trimmed by 2 bases and 0 bases, with 20 bases remaining between them. Germline assignment: CDR1 GTSNPN and CDR2 SVGIG (reference sequence). The CDR3 is 18 residues long. The CDR3 nucleotides are TGTGCCTGGAGTCTCAGCAGGTCAGGTCTCTATAGCAATCAGCCCCAGCATTTT. The encoded protein is CAWSLSRSGLYSNQPQHF.

The chain carries TRBV7-7 and TRBJ2-5, with D possibly TRBD1 on 5 matching bases. V lost 3 bases to trimming and J lost 5 bases, with 13 bases between them. Per the germline V gene, CDR1 is SSHAT and CDR2 is FNYEAQ (reference sequence). This CDR3 spans 14 amino acids. DNA of the CDR3: TGTGCCAGCAGCTTCAGGGCCGCGCGGGAGACCCAGTACTTC. Translated: CASSFRAARETQYF.

A few counts support this clone. CDR3 in amino acids: CASRTSTGRVWEGYTF. The CDR3 nucleotides are TGTGCCAGCAGGACCTCGACAGGGAGGGTCTGGGAGGGCTACACCTTC. The chain couples TRBV6-6 to TRBJ1-2; TRBD1 matches at 7 bases. Germline V lookup: CDR1 MNHNY, CDR2 SVGAGI (reference sequence). Losses at the gene ends were 6 bases for V and 8 bases for J; bases not matched to a gene: 18. This CDR3 has 16 residues.

The rearrangement links TRBV10-1 to TRBJ2-2; the match to TRBD2 covers 8 bases. CDR3 length: 15 amino acids. CDR1 and CDR2 (germline): WNHNN, SYGVQD (reference sequence). The J segment lost 7 bases and the V segment lost 5 bases, leaving 9 bases of the junction unmatched. The CDR3 nucleotides read TGCGCCAGCAGTCCGGGGGGGATAGATAGCGGGGAGCTGTTTTTT. This codes for CASSPGGIDSGELFF.

This chain connects TRBV6-5 to TRBJ2-3; TRBD2 is a possible D gene (6 bases). This CDR3 contains 15 residues. Germline V gene data show CDR1 as MNHEY and CDR2 as SVGAGI. With 6 bases removed from V and 0 bases from J, the gap between germline ends came to 13 bases. This CDR3 reads CASRGTLSSTDTQYF. The CDR3 DNA reads as TGTGCCAGCAGGGGGACTTTATCTAGCACAGATACGCAGTATTTT.

The rearrangement links TRBV18 to TRBJ2-2, with unresolved D. Germline-derived CDR1 and CDR2 are KGHSH and LQKENI. The V end lost 3 bases, the J end lost 3 bases, and 17 bases lay between the germline ends. There are 17 residues in the CDR3. CDR3 amino acids: CASSPLRTTGDTGELFF. CDR3 DNA: TGTGCCAGCTCACCGCTACGGACGACCGGCGACACCGGGGAGCTGTTTTTT.

This chain uses TRBV6-5 with TRBJ2-3; TRBD1 matches 10 bases. Germline CDR1 MNHEY, CDR2 SVGAGI. CDR3 length equals 16 residues. V gave up 4 bases and J gave up 1 base; unmatched junction bases: 5. The CDR3 protein is CASSFLGQGGTDTQYF. In nucleotides, the CDR3 is TGTGCCAGCAGTTTCTTAGGACAGGGGGGCACAGATACGCAGTATTTT.

Within the sample, this clone is medium-sized (0.01 to 0.1%). The gene calls are TRBV5-8 and TRBJ2-7, with D perhaps matching TRBD2 (7 bases). Trimming removed 2 bases from V and 5 bases from J, with 14 bases in between. Germline values: CDR1 SGHTS, CDR2 YDEGEE. This CDR3 is built from 14 residues. CDR3 residues: CASSFIRGADEQYV. As DNA, the CDR3 is TGTGCCAGCAGCTTTATCCGGGGGGCTGACGAGCAGTACGTC.

This clone was detected once. The chain has TRBV6-5 and TRBJ1-2; D gene uncertain. From germline, CDR1 is MNHEY and CDR2 SVGAGI. The CDR3 loop spans 15 amino acids. V dropped 5 bases and J dropped 5 bases, with 18 bases sitting between them. The CDR3 is CASSRTGFSDYGYTF. CDR3 coding DNA: TGTGCCAGCAGTAGAACCGGTTTCTCAGATTATGGCTACACCTTC.

The rearrangement uses TRBV11-3 and TRBJ2-7; 9 bases fit TRBD1. J was trimmed by 5 bases and V by 4 bases; bases with no gene match: 3. CDR3 length: 13 amino acids. Germline CDR1 is SGHNT and CDR2 is YENEEA. The CDR3, as DNA: TGTGCCAGCAGCTCTGGACAGGGGAACGAGCAGTACTTC. Translating it yields CASSSGQGNEQYF.

This chain joins TRBV13 and TRBJ1-2; 9 bases match TRBD1. The V gene's germline CDR1 is PRHDT and CDR2 FYEKMQ (reference sequence). Losses at the gene ends were 0 bases for V and 7 bases for J; bases not matched to a gene: 9. CDR3 length: 16 amino acids. The CDR3 is CASSLGRRQGVSGYTF. CDR3 sequence (DNA): TGTGCCAGCAGCTTAGGACGACGACAGGGGGTCTCTGGCTACACCTTC.

Comment on this clone: This sample includes further DNA sequences coding for the same CDR3. V usage is TRBV25-1 and J usage is TRBJ2-6, with TRBD2 as a possible D gene (7 bases). V was cut by 7 bases and J by 4 bases, with 17 bases left in between. This CDR3 region has 16 residues. Germline CDR1 and CDR2: MGHDK and SYGVNS. CDR3 in amino acids: CASIHEGGAGANVLTF. The CDR3 nucleotides read TGTGCCAGCATCCATGAGGGGGGGGCGGGGGCCAACGTCCTGACTTTC.

This clone has just one count. The V call is TRBV10-3, the J call TRBJ2-6; D is undetermined. V was pared by 5 bases and J by 5 bases, with 22 bases between. The length of the CDR3 is 18 residues. Germline lookup yields CDR1 ENHRY and CDR2 SYGVKD. CDR3 in DNA: TGTGCCATCAGTATGTTCTTCTGTATACAAAGTCGGGCCAACGTCCTGACTTTC. It yields the protein CAISMFFCIQSRANVLTF.

The chain links TRBV19 to TRBJ1-2, with 8 positions matching TRBD1. The CDR3 runs to 14 residues. CDR1 is LNHDA, CDR2 SQIVND, per germline (reference sequence). J lost 7 bases, V lost 3 bases, and 7 bases had no gene match. CDR3: CASSMWQGAGGYTF. The CDR3 DNA reads TGTGCCAGTAGTATGTGGCAGGGGGCAGGTGGCTACACCTTC.

The chain links TRBV5-5 to TRBJ1-1; D might be TRBD1 (5 bases). The germline V gene has CDR1 SGHKS and CDR2 YYEKEE (reference sequence). The CDR3 sequence is 14 residues long. V lost 3 bases and J 2 bases, leaving 11 bases between the germline ends. The CDR3, as DNA: TGTGCCAGCAGCTGGCGGGACCGAAACACTGAAGCTTTCTTT. Translation: CASSWRDRNTEAFF.

The rearrangement links TRBV27 to TRBJ1-1; TRBD1 is a possible D gene (6 bases). V gave up 8 bases and J gave up 5 bases, with 18 bases separating them. The germline V gene has CDR1 MNHEY and CDR2 SMNVEV (reference sequence). This CDR3 has 14 amino acids. The CDR3 region has the DNA TGTGCCAGCCGTGAAACGGGGGCTTGGACTGAAGCTTTCTTT. Its protein product is CASRETGAWTEAFF.

This sequence joins TRBV19 and TRBJ2-5; the match to TRBD2 covers 12 bases. The CDR3 is made up of 18 amino acids. J was trimmed by 5 bases and V by 2 bases; bases with no gene match: 12. Germline V gene lookup returns CDR1 LNHDA and CDR2 SQIVND (reference sequence). The CDR3 DNA reads as TGTGCCAGTAGTATAACGCCGCGGCTAGCGGGGGGGCGGGAGACCCAGTACTTC. This encodes CASSITPRLAGGRETQYF.

The rearrangement links TRBV7-2 to TRBJ1-2, with a tentative D call TRBD1 (5 bases). In germline, CDR1 is SGHTA, CDR2 FQGNSA. CDR3 length: 15 amino acids. V was shortened by 2 bases and J by 4 bases, with 14 bases between the two germline ends. CDR3 DNA: TGTGCCAGCAGCTTAAACAGGATGAATTCCTATGGCTACACCTTC. Its translation: CASSLNRMNSYGYTF. The full variable domain, its missing parts supplied by reference TRBV7-2 and TRBJ1-2, is GAGVSQSPSNKVTEKGKDVELRCDPISGHTALYWYRQSLGQGLEFLIYFQGNSAPDKSGLPSDRFSAERTGGSVSTLTIQRTQQEDSAVYLCASSLNRMNSYGYTFGSGTRLTVV.

The J gene is TRBJ1-5, the V gene TRBV19; tentative D call: TRBD1 (5 bases). The germline CDR1 and CDR2 sequences are LNHDA and SQIVND (reference sequence). The CDR3 runs 16 residues. The ends were cut back, 2 bases at V and 4 bases at J, with 15 bases in the middle. In DNA form, the CDR3 reads TGTGCCAGTAGTATACAGAAGGGGTGGGGAAATCAGCCCCAGCATTTT. Amino acid sequence: CASSIQKGWGNQPQHF. The full variable domain, completed using reference TRBV19 and TRBJ1-5, is DGGITQSPKYLFRKEGQNVTLSCEQNLNHDAMYWYRQDPGQGLRLIYYSQIVNDFQKGDIAEGYSVSREKKESFPLTVTSAQKNPTAFYLCASSIQKGWGNQPQHFGDGTRLSIL.

This sequence joins TRBV6-6 and TRBJ1-2; no clear D. Germline CDR1 MNHNY, CDR2 SVGAGI (reference sequence). The CDR3 contains 12 residues. The V end lost 7 bases, the J end lost 5 bases, and 11 bases lay between the germline ends. The CDR3 is CASTVSGYGYTF. For the CDR3, the DNA is TGTGCCAGCACTGTTTCGGGGTATGGCTACACCTTC.